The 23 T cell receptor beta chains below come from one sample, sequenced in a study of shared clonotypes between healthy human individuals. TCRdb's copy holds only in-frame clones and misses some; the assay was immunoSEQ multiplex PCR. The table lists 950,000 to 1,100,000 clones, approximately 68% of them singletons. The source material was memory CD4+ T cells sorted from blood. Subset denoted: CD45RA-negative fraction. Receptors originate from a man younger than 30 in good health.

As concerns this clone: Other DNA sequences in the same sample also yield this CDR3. CDR3 sequence: CASSTRTGSYEQYF. The CDR3 region has the DNA TGTGCCAGCAGTACAAGGACAGGGTCCTACGAGCAGTACTTC. The chain has TRBV6-5 and TRBJ2-7; 8 nucleotides agree with TRBD1. V gave up 5 bases and J gave up 1 base; unmatched junction bases: 4. From germline, CDR1 is MNHEY and CDR2 SVGAGI. The CDR3 contains 14 residues.

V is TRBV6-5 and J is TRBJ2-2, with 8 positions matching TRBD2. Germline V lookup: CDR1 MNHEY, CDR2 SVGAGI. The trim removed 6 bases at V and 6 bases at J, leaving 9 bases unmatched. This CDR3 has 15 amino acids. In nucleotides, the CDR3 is TGTGCCAGCAGAGTTGAACTAGCGGCTGCCGGGGAGCTGTTTTTT. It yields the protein CASRVELAAAGELFF.

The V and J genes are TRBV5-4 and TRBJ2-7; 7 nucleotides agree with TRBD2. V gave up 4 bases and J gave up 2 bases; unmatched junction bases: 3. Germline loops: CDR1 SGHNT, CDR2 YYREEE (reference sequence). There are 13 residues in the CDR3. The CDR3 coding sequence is TGTGCCAGCAGCCGGGGAGGGACCTACGAGCAGTACTTC. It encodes CASSRGGTYEQYF.

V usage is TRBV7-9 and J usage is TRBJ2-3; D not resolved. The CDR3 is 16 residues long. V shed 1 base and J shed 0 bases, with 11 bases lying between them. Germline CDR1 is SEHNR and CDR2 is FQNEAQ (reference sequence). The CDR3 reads CASSLGPKGSTDTQYF. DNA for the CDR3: TGTGCCAGCAGCTTAGGACCGAAGGGCAGCACAGATACGCAGTATTTT.

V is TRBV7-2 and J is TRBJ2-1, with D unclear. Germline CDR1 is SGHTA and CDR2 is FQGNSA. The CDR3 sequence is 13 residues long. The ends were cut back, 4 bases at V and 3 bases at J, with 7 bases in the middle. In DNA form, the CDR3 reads TGTGCCAGCAGCTCCGACCACTACAATGAGCAGTTCTTC. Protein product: CASSSDHYNEQFF. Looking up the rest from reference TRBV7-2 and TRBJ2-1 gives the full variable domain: GAGVSQSPSNKVTEKGKDVELRCDPISGHTALYWYRQSLGQGLEFLIYFQGNSAPDKSGLPSDRFSAERTGGSVSTLTIQRTQQEDSAVYLCASSSDHYNEQFFGPGTRLTVL.

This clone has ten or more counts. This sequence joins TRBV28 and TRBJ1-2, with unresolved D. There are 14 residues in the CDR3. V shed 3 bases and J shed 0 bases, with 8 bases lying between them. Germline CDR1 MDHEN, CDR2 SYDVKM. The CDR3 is CASSLTGTNYGYTF. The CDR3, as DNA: TGTGCCAGCAGTTTGACTGGAACTAACTATGGCTACACCTTC.

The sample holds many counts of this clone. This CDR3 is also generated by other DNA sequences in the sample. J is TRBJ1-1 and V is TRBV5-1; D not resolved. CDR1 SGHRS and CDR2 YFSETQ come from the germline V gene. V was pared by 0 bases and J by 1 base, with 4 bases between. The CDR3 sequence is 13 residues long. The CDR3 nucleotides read TGCGCCAGCAGCTTGGGTGGGAACACTGAAGCTTTCTTT. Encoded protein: CASSLGGNTEAFF.

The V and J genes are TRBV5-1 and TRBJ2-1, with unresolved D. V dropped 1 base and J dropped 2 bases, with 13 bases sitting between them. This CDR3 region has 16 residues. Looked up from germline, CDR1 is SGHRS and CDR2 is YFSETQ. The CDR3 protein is CASSLTSSTAYNEQFF. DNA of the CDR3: TGCGCCAGCAGCTTGACGTCGAGTACCGCCTACAATGAGCAGTTCTTC.

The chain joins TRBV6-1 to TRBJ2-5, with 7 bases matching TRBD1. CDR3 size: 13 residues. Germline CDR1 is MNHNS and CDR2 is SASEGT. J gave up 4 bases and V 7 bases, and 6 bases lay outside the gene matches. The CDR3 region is CASTVTGRETQYF. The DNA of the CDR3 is TGTGCCAGCACCGTGACAGGGAGAGAGACCCAGTACTTC.

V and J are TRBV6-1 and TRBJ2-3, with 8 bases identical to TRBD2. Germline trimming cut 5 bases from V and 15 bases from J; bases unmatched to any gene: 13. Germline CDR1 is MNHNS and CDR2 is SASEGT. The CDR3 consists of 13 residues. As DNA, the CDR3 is TGTGCCAGCAGTCCAACCCCGGGACTAGTGAATTATTTT. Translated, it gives CASSPTPGLVNYF.

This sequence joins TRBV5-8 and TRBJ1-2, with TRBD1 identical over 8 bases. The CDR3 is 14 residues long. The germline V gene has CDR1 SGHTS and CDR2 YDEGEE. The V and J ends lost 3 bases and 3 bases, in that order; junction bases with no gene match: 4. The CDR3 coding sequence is TGTGCCAGCAGCTCTACAGGGGGGGACTATGGCTACACCTTC. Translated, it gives CASSSTGGDYGYTF.

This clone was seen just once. Here the CDR3 DNA reads TGTGCCAGCAGCCCATACGGTGGGCCCTCGACCACCAACGAGCAGTACTTC. It encodes CASSPYGGPSTTNEQYF. V gene TRBV9 combines with J gene TRBJ2-7; D not resolved. Germline V gives CDR1 SGDLS, CDR2 YYNGEE. The CDR3 contains 17 residues. The V gene lost 4 bases and the J gene lost 5 bases, with 25 bases spanning the gap.

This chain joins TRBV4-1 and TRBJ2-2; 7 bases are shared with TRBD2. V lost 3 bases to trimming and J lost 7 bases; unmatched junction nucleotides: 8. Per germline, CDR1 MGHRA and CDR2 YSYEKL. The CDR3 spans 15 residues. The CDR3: CASSHGALAVGELFF. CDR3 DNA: TGCGCCAGCAGCCACGGGGCCCTAGCGGTCGGGGAGCTGTTTTTT.

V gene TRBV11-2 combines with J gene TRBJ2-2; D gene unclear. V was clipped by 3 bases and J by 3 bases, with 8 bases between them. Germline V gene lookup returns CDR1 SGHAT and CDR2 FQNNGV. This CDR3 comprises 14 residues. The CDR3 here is CASSLNTHTGELFF. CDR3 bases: TGTGCCAGCAGCTTGAACACCCACACCGGGGAGCTGTTTTTT.

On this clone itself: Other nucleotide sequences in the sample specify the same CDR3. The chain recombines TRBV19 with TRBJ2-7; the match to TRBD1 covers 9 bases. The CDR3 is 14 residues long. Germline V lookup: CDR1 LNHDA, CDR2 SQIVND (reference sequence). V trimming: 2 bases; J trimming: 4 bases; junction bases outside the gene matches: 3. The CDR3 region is CASSIRDRAYEQYF. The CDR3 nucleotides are TGTGCCAGTAGTATAAGGGACAGGGCGTACGAGCAGTACTTC.

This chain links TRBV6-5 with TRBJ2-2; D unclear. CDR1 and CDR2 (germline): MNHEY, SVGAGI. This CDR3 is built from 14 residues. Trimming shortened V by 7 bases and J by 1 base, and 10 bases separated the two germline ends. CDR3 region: CASMVWRNTGELFF. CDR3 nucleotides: TGTGCCAGCATGGTCTGGCGGAACACCGGGGAGCTGTTTTTT.

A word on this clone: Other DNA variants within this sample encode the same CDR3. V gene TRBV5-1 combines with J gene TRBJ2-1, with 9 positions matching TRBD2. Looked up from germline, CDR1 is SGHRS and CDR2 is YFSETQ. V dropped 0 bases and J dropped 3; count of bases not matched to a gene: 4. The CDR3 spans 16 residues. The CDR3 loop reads CASSLDPAGGYNEQFF. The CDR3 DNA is TGCGCCAGCAGCTTGGACCCAGCGGGAGGCTACAATGAGCAGTTCTTC.

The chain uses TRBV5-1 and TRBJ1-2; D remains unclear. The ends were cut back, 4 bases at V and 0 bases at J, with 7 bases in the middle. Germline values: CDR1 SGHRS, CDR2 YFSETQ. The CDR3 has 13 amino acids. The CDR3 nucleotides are TGCGCCAGCAGCGCCACCTCTAACTATGGCTACACCTTC. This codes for CASSATSNYGYTF. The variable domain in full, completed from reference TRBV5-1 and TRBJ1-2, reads KAGVTQTPRYLIKTRGQQVTLSCSPISGHRSVSWYQQTPGQGLQFLFEYFSETQRNKGNFPGRFSGRQFSNSRSEMNVSTLELGDSALYLCASSATSNYGYTFGSGTRLTVV.

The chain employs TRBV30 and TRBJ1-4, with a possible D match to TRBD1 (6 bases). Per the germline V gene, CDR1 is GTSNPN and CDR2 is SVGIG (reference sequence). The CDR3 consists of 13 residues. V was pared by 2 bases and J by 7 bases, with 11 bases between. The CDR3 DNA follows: TGTGCCTGGAGTAGGGGGGGAGGTGAAAAACTGTTTTTT. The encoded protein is CAWSRGGGEKLFF.

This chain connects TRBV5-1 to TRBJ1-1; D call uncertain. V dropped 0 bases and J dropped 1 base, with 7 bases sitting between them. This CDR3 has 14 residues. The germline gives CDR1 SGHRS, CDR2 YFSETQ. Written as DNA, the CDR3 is TGCGCCAGCAGCTTGGACGCTACGAACACTGAAGCTTTCTTT. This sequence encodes CASSLDATNTEAFF.

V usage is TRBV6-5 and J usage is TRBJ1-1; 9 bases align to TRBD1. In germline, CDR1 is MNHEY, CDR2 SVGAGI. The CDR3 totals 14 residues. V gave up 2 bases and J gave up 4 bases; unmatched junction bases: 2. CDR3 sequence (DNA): TGTGCCAGCAGTTACGGACAGGGGACCACTGAAGCTTTCTTT. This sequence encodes CASSYGQGTTEAFF.

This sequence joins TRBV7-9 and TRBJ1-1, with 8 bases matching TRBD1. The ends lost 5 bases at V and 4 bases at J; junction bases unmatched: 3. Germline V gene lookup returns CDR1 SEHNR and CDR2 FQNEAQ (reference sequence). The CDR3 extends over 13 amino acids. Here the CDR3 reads CASSPGQGTEAFF. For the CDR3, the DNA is TGTGCCAGCAGCCCAGGACAGGGCACTGAAGCTTTCTTT.

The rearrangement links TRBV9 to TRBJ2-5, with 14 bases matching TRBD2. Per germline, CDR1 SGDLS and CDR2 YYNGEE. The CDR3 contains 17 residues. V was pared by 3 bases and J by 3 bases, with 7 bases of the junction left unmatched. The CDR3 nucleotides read TGTGCCAGCAGCGGAGCGCTGGGACTAGCGGGAGAAGAGACCCAGTACTTC. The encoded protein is CASSGALGLAGEETQYF.